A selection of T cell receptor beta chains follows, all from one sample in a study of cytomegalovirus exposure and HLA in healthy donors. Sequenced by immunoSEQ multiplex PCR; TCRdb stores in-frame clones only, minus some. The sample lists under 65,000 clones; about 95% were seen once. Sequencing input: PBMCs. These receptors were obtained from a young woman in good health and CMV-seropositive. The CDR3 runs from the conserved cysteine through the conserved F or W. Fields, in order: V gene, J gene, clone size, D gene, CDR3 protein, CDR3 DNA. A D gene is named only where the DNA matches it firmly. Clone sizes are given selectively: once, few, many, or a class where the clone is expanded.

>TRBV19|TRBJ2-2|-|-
CASSIIRGANTGELFF
TGTGCCAGTAGTATTATCCGGGGTGCGAACACCGGGGAGCTGTTTTTT
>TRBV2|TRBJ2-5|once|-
CASSVSEKTQYF
TGTGCCAGCAGTGTTAGCGAGAAGACCCAGTACTTC
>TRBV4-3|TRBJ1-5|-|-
CASSQRMTGSGNQPQHF
TGCGCCAGCAGCCAACGAATGACAGGTTCAGGCAATCAGCCCCAGCATTTT
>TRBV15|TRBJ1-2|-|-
CATSRDQNPRGGYTF
TGTGCCACCAGCAGAGATCAAAATCCACGCGGAGGCTACACCTTC
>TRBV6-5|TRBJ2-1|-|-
CASIRESGSYNEQFF
TGTGCCAGCATACGGGAGTCGGGCTCCTACAATGAGCAGTTCTTC
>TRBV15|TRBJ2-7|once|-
CATSPAELSSYEQYF
TGTGCCACCAGCCCGGCGGAGCTAAGCTCCTACGAGCAGTACTTC
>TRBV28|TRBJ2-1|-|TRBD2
CASSLWDGGDEQFF
TGTGCCAGCAGTTTGTGGGACGGGGGGGATGAGCAGTTCTTC
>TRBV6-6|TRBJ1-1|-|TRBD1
CASTSTGWTGAAEAFF
TGTGCCAGCACCTCCACCGGTTGGACAGGGGCAGCCGAAGCTTTCTTT
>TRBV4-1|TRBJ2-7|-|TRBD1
CASSLIVPRTGREYEQYF
TGCGCCAGCAGCCTGATCGTACCCCGGACAGGGAGAGAATACGAGCAGTACTTC
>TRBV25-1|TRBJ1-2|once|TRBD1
CASSEVSGQGDGYTF
TGTGCCAGCAGTGAAGTTTCGGGACAGGGTGATGGCTACACCTTC
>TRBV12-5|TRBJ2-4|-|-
CASWDSLGQDQNIQYF
TGTGCTAGTTGGGACTCCTTGGGCCAGGATCAAAACATTCAGTACTTC
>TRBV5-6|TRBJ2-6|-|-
CASSLGGGSGANVLTF
TGTGCCAGCAGCTTGGGTGGAGGATCTGGGGCCAACGTCCTGACTTTC
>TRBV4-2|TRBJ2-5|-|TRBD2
CASSQDTLAGGQETQYF
TGTGCCAGCAGCCAAGATACCCTAGCGGGGGGGCAGGAGACCCAGTACTTC
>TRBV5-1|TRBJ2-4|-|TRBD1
CASQGDPDIQYF
TGCGCCTCACAGGGGGATCCCGACATTCAGTACTTC
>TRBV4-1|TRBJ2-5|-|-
CASSQTQKETQYF
TGCGCCAGCAGCCAAACCCAGAAAGAGACCCAGTACTTC
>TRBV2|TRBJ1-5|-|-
CASSETRVTGSNQPQHF
TGTGCCAGCAGTGAAACTCGAGTTACAGGTAGCAATCAGCCCCAGCATTTT
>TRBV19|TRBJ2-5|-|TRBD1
CASSTGTNRGETQYF
TGTGCCAGTAGCACTGGGACAAACAGGGGGGAGACCCAGTACTTC
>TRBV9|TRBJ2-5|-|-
CASSGLASRGETQYF
TGTGCCAGCAGCGGCCTCGCGAGCAGGGGAGAGACCCAGTACTTC
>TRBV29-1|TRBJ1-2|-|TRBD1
CSVPGPGGGYTF
TGCAGCGTACCCGGCCCAGGGGGAGGCTACACCTTC
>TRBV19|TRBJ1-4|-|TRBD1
CASSSPGQAATNEKLFF
TGTGCCAGTAGTTCCCCCGGACAGGCTGCAACTAATGAAAAACTGTTTTTT
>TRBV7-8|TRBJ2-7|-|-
CASSLGSQPVVPYEQYF
TGTGCCAGCAGCTTAGGGTCTCAACCGGTGGTACCCTACGAGCAGTACTTC
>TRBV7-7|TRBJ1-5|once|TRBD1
CASSPRDRDSNQPQHF
TGTGCTAGCAGCCCCAGGGACAGGGACAGCAATCAGCCCCAGCATTTT
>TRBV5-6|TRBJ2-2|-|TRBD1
CASSFGQVKNTGELFF
TGTGCCAGCAGCTTCGGACAGGTTAAGAACACCGGGGAGCTGTTTTTT
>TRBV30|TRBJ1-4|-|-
CAWEDNSEKLFF
TGTGCCTGGGAGGATAACTCCGAAAAACTGTTTTTT
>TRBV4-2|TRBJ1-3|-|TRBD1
CASSQGADGNTIYF
TGTGCCAGCTCCCAGGGGGCTGATGGAAACACCATATATTTT
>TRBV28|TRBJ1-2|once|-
CASSLGFRGSHYGYTF
TGTGCCAGCAGTTTAGGTTTTAGAGGGTCACACTATGGCTACACCTTC
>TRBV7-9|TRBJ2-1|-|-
CASSSGPRGSSYNEQFF
TGTGCCAGCAGTTCTGGTCCTCGAGGTAGCTCCTACAATGAGCAGTTCTTC
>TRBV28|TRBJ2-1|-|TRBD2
CASSLERETNEQFF
TGTGCCAGCAGTTTAGAGCGGGAGACCAATGAGCAGTTCTTC
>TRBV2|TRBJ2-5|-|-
CASTVLETQYF
TGTGCCAGCACCGTCCTGGAGACCCAGTACTTC
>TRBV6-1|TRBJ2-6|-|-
CASSEARRDSGANVLTF
TGTGCCAGCAGTGAAGCCCGACGGGACTCTGGGGCCAACGTCCTGACTTTC
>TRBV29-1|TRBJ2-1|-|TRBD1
CSGYRGSNEQFF
TGCAGCGGATACAGGGGGAGCAATGAGCAGTTCTTC
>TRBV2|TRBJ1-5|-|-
CASSADNNQPQHF
TGTGCCAGCAGTGCGGACAACAATCAGCCCCAGCATTTT
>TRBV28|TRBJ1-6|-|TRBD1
CASRSDRALHF
TGTGCCAGCAGAAGTGACAGGGCCTTACACTTT
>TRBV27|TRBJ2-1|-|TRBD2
CASGLAGDYNEQFF
TGTGCCTCTGGACTAGCGGGAGACTACAATGAGCAGTTCTTC
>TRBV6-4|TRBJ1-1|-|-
CASSERGNTEAFF
TGTGCCAGCAGTGAAAGGGGGAACACTGAAGCTTTCTTT
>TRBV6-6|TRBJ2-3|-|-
CASSRQPGDTQYF
TGTGCCAGCAGCCGACAGCCGGGAGATACGCAGTATTTT
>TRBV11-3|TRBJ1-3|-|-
CASSFPRSPNTIYF
TGTGCCAGCAGCTTCCCCAGATCCCCAAACACCATATATTTT
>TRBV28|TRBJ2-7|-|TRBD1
CASSSSRDRVNF
TGTGCCAGCAGTTCGTCCCGGGACAGGGTGAACTTC
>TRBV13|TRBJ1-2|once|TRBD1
CASSLIQGVIYGYTF
TGTGCCAGCAGCCTGATCCAGGGGGTAATCTATGGCTACACCTTC
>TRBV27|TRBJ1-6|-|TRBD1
CASSWQGANSPLHF
TGTGCCAGCAGTTGGCAGGGGGCCAATTCACCCCTCCACTTT
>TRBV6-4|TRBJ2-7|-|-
CASSENGVGEQYF
TGTGCCAGCAGTGAAAATGGAGTGGGCGAGCAGTACTTC
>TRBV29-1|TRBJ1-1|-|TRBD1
CSGGQGMDTEAFF
TGCAGCGGGGGACAGGGGATGGACACTGAAGCTTTCTTT
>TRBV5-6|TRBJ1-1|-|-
CASRREGEAFF
TGTGCCAGCCGGAGGGAGGGTGAAGCTTTCTTT
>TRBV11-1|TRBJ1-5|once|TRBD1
CASSLGTGGNQPQHF
TGTGCCAGCAGCTTAGGGACAGGAGGTAATCAGCCCCAGCATTTT
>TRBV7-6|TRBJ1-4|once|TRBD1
CASSLGLRDRNEKLFF
TGTGCCAGCAGCTTAGGCCTCCGGGACAGGAATGAAAAACTGTTTTTT
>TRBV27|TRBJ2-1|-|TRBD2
CASSPLGGPVQFF
TGTGCCAGCAGTCCACTGGGAGGGCCGGTGCAGTTCTTC
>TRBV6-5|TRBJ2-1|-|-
CASNRGIEQFF
TGTGCCAGCAATAGGGGTATTGAGCAGTTCTTC